The 23 T cell receptor beta chains below all came from one sample that was sequenced in a study of cytomegalovirus exposure and HLA in healthy donors. The study ran its PCR with 60 Vbeta and 13 Jbeta primers. The data were produced by immunoSEQ multiplex PCR, yet TCRdb's version contains in-frame clones alone and is incomplete. The sample lists around 230,000 clones, around 84% occurring once. Sequencing was carried out using PBMCs. The receptors stem from a girl aged 2-10 years in good health and CMV-seronegative.

This clone was found once. The gene calls are TRBV6-1 and TRBJ2-5; 9 positions agree with TRBD1. The J call may not be correct, given that the DNA end is closer to TRBJ2-7. The CDR3 extends over 15 amino acids. CDR1 is MNHNS and CDR2 is SASEGT in the germline V gene. The CDR3 here is CASSGGTGMVHEQYF. CDR3 in DNA: TGTGCCAGCAGTGGGGGGACAGGGATGGTCCACGAGCAGTACTTC.

The J gene is TRBJ1-1, the V gene TRBV7-2, with D unclear. Deletions cut 3 bases from V and 0 bases from J, with 17 bases between. CDR3 size: 17 residues. Germline V CDR1 and CDR2: SGHTA, FQGNSA. CDR3 sequence: CASSFSRRGYMNTEAFF. The CDR3 region has the DNA TGTGCCAGCAGCTTTTCGAGGCGCGGTTACATGAACACTGAAGCTTTCTTT.

V is TRBV25-1 and J is TRBJ2-7; TRBD2 is a possible D gene (6 bases). Trimming left V 2 bases short and J 3 bases short, with 14 bases between. CDR3 length: 15 residues. Germline V gene sequence: CDR1 MGHDK, CDR2 SYGVNS. CDR3 nucleotide sequence: TGTGCCAGCAGTGAAGAAGGGGCGGGAAACTACGAGCAGTACTTC. Its protein product is CASSEEGAGNYEQYF.

This clone appeared a few times. V and J are TRBV19 and TRBJ1-4; 10 nucleotides match TRBD1. The J segment lost 4 bases and the V segment lost 6 bases, leaving 2 bases of the junction unmatched. CDR1 is LNHDA, CDR2 SQIVND, per germline (reference sequence). The CDR3 sequence is 14 residues long. The CDR3 region has the DNA TGTGCCAGTAGGGACAGGGGGAATAATGAAAAACTGTTTTTT. Protein sequence: CASRDRGNNEKLFF.

J is TRBJ2-7 and V is TRBV7-6, with TRBD1 identical over 8 bases. The V gene's germline CDR1 is SGHVS and CDR2 FNYEAQ. Losses at the gene ends were 2 bases for V and 2 bases for J; bases not matched to a gene: 11. The CDR3 totals 17 residues. The CDR3 nucleotides are TGTGCCAGCAGCTTAAGGGTGGGCGGACAGGGCGCCTACGAGCAGTACTTC. Amino acids: CASSLRVGGQGAYEQYF.

This rearrangement joins TRBV5-1 to TRBJ1-1; 7 nucleotides agree with TRBD1. Germline assignment: CDR1 SGHRS and CDR2 YFSETQ. This CDR3 region has 14 residues. After removal of 6 bases from V and 4 bases from J, the junction contained 9 bases not matched to a gene. The CDR3: CASKMADRATEAFF. The CDR3 bases are TGCGCCAGCAAAATGGCCGACAGGGCCACTGAAGCTTTCTTT.

The rearrangement links TRBV6-5 to TRBJ2-7; tentatively, D is TRBD1 (5 bases). Germline CDR1 is MNHEY and CDR2 is SVGAGI. The CDR3 totals 13 residues. V shed 0 bases and J shed 6 bases, with 9 bases lying between them. CDR3 amino acids: CASSYSAGSEQYF. CDR3 sequence (DNA): TGTGCCAGCAGTTACTCGGCAGGGTCCGAGCAGTACTTC.

The chain has TRBV30 and TRBJ2-5; 8 bases agree with TRBD1. The end of the DNA aligns better with TRBJ2-7, so the J call may be wrong. CDR3 length equals 13 residues. Germline assignment: CDR1 GTSNPN and CDR2 SVGIG (reference sequence). The CDR3 nucleotides are TGTGCCTGGGGACGACAGGGGCCATACGAGCAGTACTTC. Protein product: CAWGRQGPYEQYF.

The chain combines TRBV10-3 with TRBJ2-1, with 13 nucleotides matching TRBD2. V was clipped by 5 bases and J by 4 bases; unmatched bases: 5. The CDR3 has 16 residues. The V gene's germline CDR1 is ENHRY and CDR2 SYGVKD. DNA for the CDR3: TGTGCCATCAGTACCGGGACTAGCGGGGTTTACAATGAGCAGTTCTTC. Translating it yields CAISTGTSGVYNEQFF.

In this sample, this clone turned up once. The rearrangement uses TRBV13 and TRBJ2-2, with 7 positions matching TRBD1. Germline V gives CDR1 PRHDT, CDR2 FYEKMQ (reference sequence). The CDR3 covers 15 residues. V lost 7 bases and J lost 0; bases outside the gene matches: 5. The CDR3 region has the DNA TGTGCCAGCACCCGGGACAGAGCGAACACCGGGGAGCTGTTTTTT. The encoded protein is CASTRDRANTGELFF.

The rearrangement joins TRBV7-6 to TRBJ2-5; no firm D call. This CDR3 region has 13 residues. V lost 3 bases to trimming and J lost 2 bases, with 7 bases between them. Germline V gene data show CDR1 as SGHVS and CDR2 as FNYEAQ. The CDR3 spells CASSFGPQETQYF. CDR3 nucleotide sequence: TGTGCCAGCAGCTTTGGGCCTCAAGAGACCCAGTACTTC.

This clone turned up a few times. The chain recombines TRBV7-3 with TRBJ1-2, with 9 bases matching TRBD1. The CDR3 length is 15 residues. CDR1 SGHTA and CDR2 FQGTGA come from the germline V gene. V lost 5 bases and J lost 1; bases outside the gene matches: 5. In DNA, the CDR3 is TGTGCCAGCAGCACGGACAGGGGAGGTAACTATGGCTACACCTTC. This encodes CASSTDRGGNYGYTF.

V is TRBV6-5 and J is TRBJ2-1, with 8 bases fitting TRBD1. The CDR3 is 14 residues long. With V trimmed by 5 bases and J by 9 bases, 9 bases remained unmatched. From germline, CDR1 is MNHEY and CDR2 SVGAGI. This chain's CDR3 is CASSPNGRGREQFF. The CDR3 DNA sequence: TGTGCCAGCAGTCCAAATGGCAGGGGGCGTGAGCAGTTCTTC.

This clone was detected only a few times. This rearrangement joins TRBV14 to TRBJ1-2, with no clear D. CDR1 and CDR2 (germline): SGHDN, FVKESK. This CDR3 has 13 amino acids. V lost 2 bases to trimming and J lost 2 bases, with 6 bases between them. The CDR3 loop reads CASSQIRNYGYTF. In DNA form, the CDR3 reads TGTGCCAGCAGCCAAATACGGAACTATGGCTACACCTTC.

V gene TRBV19 combines with J gene TRBJ2-7; 9 positions agree with TRBD1. This CDR3 is 16 amino acids long. V gave up 5 bases and J gave up 6 bases; unmatched junction bases: 14. The V gene's germline CDR1 is LNHDA and CDR2 SQIVND (reference sequence). Here the CDR3 DNA reads TGTGCCAGTAGTGGGTACAGGGGGCAAGGGACGTTCGAGCAGTACTTC. Translation: CASSGYRGQGTFEQYF.

This clone was picked up a small number of times. The CDR3 here is CASSVAPDTSVTYF. DNA for the CDR3: TGTGCCAGCAGCGTAGCTCCGGACACCTCAGTGACATATTTT. V and J are TRBV9 and TRBJ1-3; perhaps TRBD1 as D (5 bases). Germline assignment: CDR1 SGDLS and CDR2 YYNGEE. The CDR3 has 14 amino acids. V lost 0 bases and J 15 bases, leaving 19 bases between the germline ends.

The chain recombines TRBV7-9 with TRBJ2-7; a weak D match, TRBD2 (6 bases). This CDR3 region has 13 residues. Germline V CDR1 and CDR2: SEHNR, FQNEAQ (reference sequence). V was clipped by 5 bases and J by 3 bases, with 11 bases between them. The CDR3 loop is CASSGGTIYEQYF. DNA of the CDR3: TGTGCCAGCAGCGGAGGGACCATCTACGAGCAGTACTTC.

V gene TRBV6-6 combines with J gene TRBJ2-3; 12 positions agree with TRBD2. The CDR3 has 15 residues. The junction had 4 bases not matched to a gene; V was cut back by 2 bases and J by 7 bases. Germline CDR1 reads MNHNY; CDR2 reads SVGAGI (reference sequence). The CDR3 DNA reads TGTGCCAGCAGTTACGCTAGCGGGGGGGGAAATACGCAGTATTTT. Translation gives CASSYASGGGNTQYF.

The V call is TRBV5-1, the J call TRBJ1-3; tentatively, D is TRBD1 (5 bases). With 2 bases removed from V and 0 bases from J, the gap between germline ends came to 9 bases. Germline CDR1 and CDR2: SGHRS and YFSETQ. This CDR3 is built from 15 residues. CDR3 residues: CASSFTGLSGNTIYF. In DNA, the CDR3 is TGCGCCAGCAGCTTCACAGGCCTCTCTGGAAACACCATATATTTT.

The rearrangement uses TRBV10-3 and TRBJ2-1, with 8 bases identical to TRBD1. CDR1 is ENHRY and CDR2 is SYGVKD in the germline V gene. The ends lost 10 bases at V and 10 bases at J; junction bases unmatched: 6. The CDR3 spans 11 residues. The CDR3 DNA reads TGTGCCACCCTGACAGGGGAAGAGCAGTTCTTC. It translates to CATLTGEEQFF.

This clone was observed a handful of times. The chain carries TRBV19 and TRBJ2-4; D possibly corresponds to TRBD2 (6 bases). Germline lookup yields CDR1 LNHDA and CDR2 SQIVND (reference sequence). The CDR3 length is 12 residues. V was trimmed by 5 bases and J by 8 bases, leaving 10 bases between them. Here the CDR3 reads CASSAGGYIQYF. CDR3 sequence (DNA): TGTGCCAGTAGTGCTGGAGGGTACATTCAGTACTTC.

This clone has only one observation. This chain uses TRBV6-5 with TRBJ2-7; D possibly corresponds to TRBD1 (8 bases). There are 15 residues in the CDR3. V shed 5 bases and J shed 3 bases, with 17 bases lying between them. Germline CDR1 reads MNHEY; CDR2 reads SVGAGI. The CDR3 nucleotides are TGTGCCAGCAGTAACAAACAGGGGGGGATCTACGAGCAGTACTTC. Protein: CASSNKQGGIYEQYF.

In regard to this clone: Other DNA variants within this sample encode the same CDR3. In DNA form, the CDR3 reads TGTGCCATACGGGACAGCTCCTACGAGCAGTACTTC. Encoded protein: CAIRDSSYEQYF. The rearrangement uses TRBV10-3 and TRBJ2-7; 7 nucleotides align to TRBD1. This CDR3 spans 12 amino acids. V was pared by 9 bases and J by 0 bases, with 2 bases of the junction left unmatched. Germline values: CDR1 ENHRY, CDR2 SYGVKD.